The T cell receptor (beta chain) described here comes from a study of blood T cell repertoires in COVID-19. About the study: In each case, the material was cDNA or gDNA derived from T cells, B-cell-depleted T cells, or PBMCs.

There are 15 residues in the CDR3. V lost 5 bases, J lost 6 bases, and 10 bases stayed unmatched. CDR1 is SGHAT and CDR2 is FQNNGV in the germline V gene. Methods used by the authors: Amplifying reference gene primers gave estimates of nucleated cell counts. Sequencing used immunoSEQ multiplex PCR; TCRdb keeps in-frame clones, though not all of them. Clonal size and the V and J genes are those of that table, whereas D and trimming came from the DNA. The top ten clones hold approximately 2% of a sample with some 250,000 clones, 80% to 90% of them seen once. Participants, roughly 18 to 89 years old, spanned under 30 US areas. Donors of Cohort 3 who recovered were those that had two negative PCRs, clearance, or symptom resolution.

The receptor was derived from a woman in her forties or fifties who had recovered from COVID-19. Material: PBMCs or T cells enriched from blood (not recorded which). The chain uses TRBV11-2 and TRBJ2-1, with TRBD1 identical over 7 bases. The CDR3 coding sequence is TGTGCCAGCAGCCCGTATTCCCGACAGGGCAATGAGCAGTTCTTC. Its protein is CASSPYSRQGNEQFF.